Following are 23 T cell receptor beta chains from one sample sequenced in a study of blood T cell repertoires in COVID-19. Measured with immunoSEQ multiplex PCR; TCRdb has only the in-frame clones, and not every one. Of 160,000 or so clones in the sample, 75% to 90% were seen once. The sample taken for sequencing was peripheral blood. The source is a woman aged 40 to 50 with acute or convalescent COVID-19.

The chain carries TRBV12-3 or TRBV12-4 and TRBJ1-1; D ambiguous. The length of the CDR3 is 11 residues. V gave up 5 bases and J gave up 8 bases, with 9 bases separating them. This chain's CDR3 is CASSVHQEAFF. CDR3 in DNA: TGTGCCAGCAGTGTACACCAAGAAGCTTTCTTT.

The genes are TRBV7-3 and TRBJ2-2; TRBD2 agrees at 7 bases. Germline trimming cut 2 bases from V and 2 bases from J; bases unmatched to any gene: 5. The length of the CDR3 is 16 residues. Germline values: CDR1 SGHTA, CDR2 FQGTGA. The CDR3: CASSLAGTINTGELFF. The CDR3 nucleotides read TGTGCCAGCAGCTTAGCCGGGACTATAAACACCGGGGAGCTGTTTTTT.

This clone was found a few times. V gene TRBV27 combines with J gene TRBJ2-7; 9 bases agree with TRBD1. Trimming cost V 5 bases and J 2 bases; bases outside gene matches: 10. This CDR3 spans 16 amino acids. CDR1 and CDR2 from the germline V gene are MNHEY and SMNVEV (reference sequence). The CDR3 DNA reads TGTGCCAGCAGTCCGACTGGACAGGGGTTAACCTACGAGCAGTACTTC. The encoded protein is CASSPTGQGLTYEQYF.

The chain links TRBV27 to TRBJ1-4; 9 nucleotides match TRBD1. Germline-derived CDR1 and CDR2 are MNHEY and SMNVEV (reference sequence). CDR3 length: 14 amino acids. Trimming at V came to 5 bases and at J to 13 bases, leaving 11 bases not matched to a gene. The CDR3 region is CASSPGQGLGGLFF. The CDR3 DNA follows: TGTGCCAGCAGTCCGGGACAGGGATTGGGCGGACTGTTTTTT.

The J gene is TRBJ1-1, the V gene TRBV5-1, with 7 bases aligning to TRBD1. The J segment lost 2 bases and the V segment lost 4 bases, leaving 5 bases of the junction unmatched. CDR3 length equals 14 residues. Germline loops: CDR1 SGHRS, CDR2 YFSETQ. The CDR3 DNA follows: TGCGCCAGCAGCCCGGGGGACAGAAACACTGAAGCTTTCTTT. Encoded protein: CASSPGDRNTEAFF.

The rearrangement uses TRBV30 and TRBJ2-1; the D gene is possibly TRBD2 (5 bases). This CDR3 spans 13 amino acids. Trimming pared 7 bases from V and 0 bases from J, leaving 10 bases between. CDR1 and CDR2 (germline): GTSNPN, SVGIG (reference sequence). The CDR3 sequence is CASRRGSYNEQFF. CDR3 in DNA: TGTGCCTCCCGACGGGGCTCCTACAATGAGCAGTTCTTC. Drawing the rest from reference TRBV30 and TRBJ2-1, the complete variable domain is SQTIHQWPATLVQPVGSPLSLECTVEGTSNPNLYWYRQAAGRGLQLLFYSVGIGQISSEVPQNLSASRPQDRQFILSSKKLLLSDSGFYLCASRRGSYNEQFFGPGTRLTVL.

J is TRBJ2-5 and V is TRBV3-1 (or the pseudogene TRBV3-2); no clear D gene. The CDR3 consists of 16 residues. V was trimmed by 4 bases and J by 1 base, leaving 16 bases between them. CDR1 and CDR2 from the germline V gene are LGHDT and YNNKEL (reference sequence). The CDR3 here is CASSPFLTKRQETQYF. CDR3 sequence (DNA): TGTGCCAGCAGCCCGTTCTTGACAAAACGCCAAGAGACCCAGTACTTC.

The V gene is TRBV6-5, the J gene TRBJ1-1; maybe TRBD1 (5 bases). V gave up 2 bases and J gave up 2 bases, with 12 bases separating them. Germline V gene sequence: CDR1 MNHEY, CDR2 SVGAGI. This CDR3 region has 15 residues. CDR3 in DNA: TGTGCCAGCAGTTACGGCCTCGGGGGTAACACTGAAGCTTTCTTT. Encoded protein: CASSYGLGGNTEAFF.

The chain links TRBV10-2 to TRBJ2-1; 12 positions agree with TRBD2. V lost 6 bases and J lost 8; bases outside the gene matches: 8. CDR1 is WSHSY and CDR2 is SAAADI in the germline V gene. This CDR3 contains 15 residues. CDR3 coding DNA: TGCGCCAGCAGCTCTCTAGCGGGGGGGCTTGATGAGCAGTTCTTC. Amino acids: CASSSLAGGLDEQFF.

The rearrangement uses TRBV27 and TRBJ2-1, with TRBD1 matching 10 bases. The CDR3 is 14 residues long. The V gene's germline CDR1 is MNHEY and CDR2 SMNVEV (reference sequence). V was pared by 2 bases and J by 10 bases, with 5 bases of the junction left unmatched. CDR3 protein: CASSLGTGVEEQFF. The CDR3 region has the DNA TGTGCCAGCAGTTTAGGGACAGGGGTAGAGGAGCAGTTCTTC.

J is TRBJ2-3 and V is TRBV6-5; 7 bases are a match to TRBD1. Germline CDR1 is MNHEY and CDR2 is SVGAGI. The V and J ends lost 6 bases and 2 bases, in that order; junction bases with no gene match: 5. The CDR3 consists of 14 residues. In DNA form, the CDR3 reads TGTGCCAGCAGCAAGACAGGGCCCACAGATACGCAGTATTTT. Its translation: CASSKTGPTDTQYF.

This clone was counted a single time. The rearrangement links TRBV7-3 to TRBJ2-7; 9 positions agree with TRBD1. Trimming removed 4 bases from V and 5 bases from J; junction bases left unmatched: 6. Germline V gives CDR1 SGHTA, CDR2 FQGTGA. The CDR3 is 14 amino acids. Written as DNA, the CDR3 is TGTGCCAGCAGCTCGACAGGGGGTAGGAACGAGCAGTACTTC. Protein: CASSSTGGRNEQYF.

The V and J genes are TRBV30 and TRBJ2-2; D remains unclear. CDR1 and CDR2 (germline): GTSNPN, SVGIG (reference sequence). The ends were cut back, 3 bases at V and 4 bases at J, with 9 bases in the middle. This CDR3 is built from 13 residues. CDR3 in DNA: TGTGCCTGGAGCGAGCTCCTCACCGGGGAGCTGTTTTTT. Amino acids: CAWSELLTGELFF.

This chain uses TRBV28 with TRBJ2-7; weak D call: TRBD1 (5 bases). CDR1 and CDR2 from the germline V gene are MDHEN and SYDVKM. V dropped 3 bases and J dropped 1 base, with 13 bases sitting between them. The CDR3 spans 15 residues. The CDR3 reads CASSFRGRQSYEQYF. CDR3 DNA: TGTGCCAGCAGTTTTAGGGGCCGACAGTCCTACGAGCAGTACTTC. The full variable domain, in which reference TRBV28 and TRBJ2-7 provide the parts outside the CDR3, is DVKVTQSSRYLVKRTGEKVFLECVQDMDHENMFWYRQDPGLGLRLIYFSYDVKMKEKGDIPEGYSVSREKKERFSLILESASTNQTSMYLCASSFRGRQSYEQYFGPGTRLTVT.

This chain links TRBV6-5 with TRBJ1-2; 10 nucleotides agree with TRBD1. The germline V gene encodes CDR1 MNHEY and CDR2 SVGAGI. Unmatched junction bases numbered 2, after V lost 6 bases and J lost 4 bases. The CDR3 consists of 13 residues. DNA of the CDR3: TGTGCCAGCAGCGGACAGGGGGGCTATGGCTACACCTTC. It yields the protein CASSGQGGYGYTF.

V is TRBV5-5 and J is TRBJ2-3; 7 positions match TRBD1. V was clipped by 4 bases and J by 2 bases; unmatched bases: 7. Germline values: CDR1 SGHKS, CDR2 YYEKEE (reference sequence). The CDR3 runs 15 residues. CDR3 amino acids: CASSPDRVVTDTQYF. The CDR3 DNA reads TGTGCCAGCAGCCCAGACAGGGTTGTCACAGATACGCAGTATTTT.

This clone was counted once. The genes are TRBV5-1 and TRBJ2-7; possible D gene TRBD1, 7 bases. Germline lookup yields CDR1 SGHRS and CDR2 YFSETQ. CDR3 length: 14 residues. V was cut by 5 bases and J by 5 bases, with 17 bases left in between. The DNA for the CDR3 is TGCGCCAGCAGTGATCGACAGGGAGGCGACGAGCAGTACTTC. It is translated as CASSDRQGGDEQYF.

The chain is built from TRBV13 and TRBJ2-1, with D perhaps TRBD2 (6 bases). There are 16 residues in the CDR3. The V gene lost 2 bases and the J gene lost 4 bases, with 15 bases spanning the gap. Looked up from germline, CDR1 is PRHDT and CDR2 is FYEKMQ (reference sequence). This CDR3 is CASSLSRDGGYNEQFF. The CDR3 DNA reads as TGTGCCAGCAGCTTAAGCCGGGACGGGGGATACAATGAGCAGTTCTTC.

CDR3 region: CASSPIGRGAGLNTEAFF. CDR3 bases: TGTGCCAGCAGCCCGATTGGCCGGGGGGCGGGTTTGAACACTGAAGCTTTCTTT. The V gene is TRBV7-9, the J gene TRBJ1-1, with a weak D call TRBD1 (6 bases). V was trimmed by 5 bases and J by 0 bases, leaving 22 bases between them. The CDR3 spans 18 residues. Germline V gene lookup returns CDR1 SEHNR and CDR2 FQNEAQ (reference sequence).

This chain connects TRBV5-6 to TRBJ2-1; weak D call: TRBD1 (5 bases). This CDR3 region has 17 residues. CDR1 and CDR2 (germline): SGHDT, YYEEEE. With 0 bases removed from V and 0 bases from J, the gap between germline ends came to 13 bases. DNA for the CDR3: TGTGCCAGCAGCTTGGCTGGACACCGCCCCTCCTACAATGAGCAGTTCTTC. It codes for CASSLAGHRPSYNEQFF.

This sequence joins TRBV7-9 and TRBJ1-3; 8 positions match TRBD1. The CDR3 sequence is 15 residues long. Trimming at V came to 5 bases and at J to 0 bases, leaving 3 bases not matched to a gene. The germline V gene encodes CDR1 SEHNR and CDR2 FQNEAQ (reference sequence). CDR3 protein: CASSRQGSSGNTIYF. CDR3 in DNA: TGTGCCAGCAGCCGACAGGGGAGCTCTGGAAACACCATATATTTT.

The chain carries TRBV28 and TRBJ2-3; 7 nucleotides match TRBD1. V lost 11 bases to trimming and J lost 0 bases; unmatched junction nucleotides: 11. CDR1 MDHEN and CDR2 SYDVKM come from the germline V gene. This CDR3 is 15 amino acids long. The CDR3 DNA sequence: TGTGCCGGATCCGACAGGGAAACTAGCACAGATACGCAGTATTTT. Its translation is CAGSDRETSTDTQYF. Drawing the rest from reference TRBV28 and TRBJ2-3, the complete variable domain is DVKVTQSSRYLVKRTGEKVFLECVQDMDHENMFWYRQDPGLGLRLIYFSYDVKMKEKGDIPEGYSVSREKKERFSLILESASTNQTSMYLCAGSDRETSTDTQYFGPGTRLTVL.

The rearrangement links TRBV11-3 to TRBJ1-1; D not certain. Per the germline V gene, CDR1 is SGHNT and CDR2 is YENEEA. CDR3 length: 16 residues. Deletions cut 0 bases from V and 0 bases from J, with 11 bases between. CDR3 in amino acids: CASSLDLVVVNTEAFF. The CDR3 coding sequence is TGTGCCAGCAGCTTAGATCTTGTAGTGGTGAACACTGAAGCTTTCTTT.